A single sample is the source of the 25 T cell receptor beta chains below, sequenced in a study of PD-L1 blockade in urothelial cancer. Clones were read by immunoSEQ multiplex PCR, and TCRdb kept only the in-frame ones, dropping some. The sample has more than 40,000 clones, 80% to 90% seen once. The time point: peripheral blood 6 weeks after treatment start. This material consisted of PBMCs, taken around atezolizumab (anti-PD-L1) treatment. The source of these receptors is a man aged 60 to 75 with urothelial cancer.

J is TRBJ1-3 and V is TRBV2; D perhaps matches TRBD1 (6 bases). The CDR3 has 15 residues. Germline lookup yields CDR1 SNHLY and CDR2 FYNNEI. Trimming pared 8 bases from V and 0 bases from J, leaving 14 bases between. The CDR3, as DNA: TGTGCCAGCGGACGACAGGTTAGCTCTGGAAACACCATATATTTT. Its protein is CASGRQVSSGNTIYF.

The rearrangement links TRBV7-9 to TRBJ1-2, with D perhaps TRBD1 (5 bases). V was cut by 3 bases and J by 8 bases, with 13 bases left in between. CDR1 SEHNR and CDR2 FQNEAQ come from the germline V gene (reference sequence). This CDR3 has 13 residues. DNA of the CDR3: TGTGCCAGCAGCTTTCAGGACAATAGAGGCTACACCTTC. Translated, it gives CASSFQDNRGYTF.

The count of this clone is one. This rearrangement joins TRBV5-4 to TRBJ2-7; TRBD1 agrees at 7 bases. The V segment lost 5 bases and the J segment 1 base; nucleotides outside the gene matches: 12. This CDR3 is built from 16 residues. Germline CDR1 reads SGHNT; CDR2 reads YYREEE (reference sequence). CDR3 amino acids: CASRGAGTANSYEQYF. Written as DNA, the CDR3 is TGTGCCAGCAGGGGCGCCGGGACAGCTAATTCCTACGAGCAGTACTTC.

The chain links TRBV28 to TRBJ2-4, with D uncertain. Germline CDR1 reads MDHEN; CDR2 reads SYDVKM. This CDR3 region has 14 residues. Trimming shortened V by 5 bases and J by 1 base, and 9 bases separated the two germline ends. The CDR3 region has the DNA TGTGCCAGCAGTCCGTCCCTGGCCAAAAACATTCAGTACTTC. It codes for CASSPSLAKNIQYF.

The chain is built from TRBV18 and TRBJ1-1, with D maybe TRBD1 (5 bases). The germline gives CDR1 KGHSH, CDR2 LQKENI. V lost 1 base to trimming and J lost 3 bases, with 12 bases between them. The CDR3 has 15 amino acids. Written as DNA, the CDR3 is TGTGCCAGCTCACCACGAACAGGTCGGGACACTGAAGCTTTCTTT. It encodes CASSPRTGRDTEAFF.

In nucleotides, the CDR3 is TGTGCCAGCAGCTTCGGGACTAGCGGGGTTTACGAGCAGTACTTC. Amino acids: CASSFGTSGVYEQYF. V usage is TRBV7-2 and J usage is TRBJ2-7; TRBD2 agrees at 13 bases. Losses at the gene ends were 3 bases for V and 4 bases for J; bases not matched to a gene: 3. Germline V lookup: CDR1 SGHTA, CDR2 FQGNSA. The CDR3 extends over 15 amino acids.

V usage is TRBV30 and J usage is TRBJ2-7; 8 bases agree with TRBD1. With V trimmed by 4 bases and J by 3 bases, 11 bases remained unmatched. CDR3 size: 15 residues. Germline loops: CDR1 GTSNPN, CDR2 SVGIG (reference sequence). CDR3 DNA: TGTGCCTGGAAAGGCCAGGGGGCTGCCCTCTACGAGCAGTACTTC. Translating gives CAWKGQGAALYEQYF.

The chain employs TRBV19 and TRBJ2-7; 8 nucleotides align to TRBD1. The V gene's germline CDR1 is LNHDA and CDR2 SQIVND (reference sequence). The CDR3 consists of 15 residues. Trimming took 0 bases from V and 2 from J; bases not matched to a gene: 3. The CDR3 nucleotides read TGTGCCAGTAGTATAGATCGGGACAGGACCTACGAGCAGTACTTC. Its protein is CASSIDRDRTYEQYF.

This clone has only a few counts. The chain's CDR3 is CASSTGALAKNIQYF. DNA for the CDR3: TGTGCCAGCAGCACAGGGGCCCTAGCCAAAAACATTCAGTACTTC. The chain couples TRBV28 to TRBJ2-4; 7 bases are a match to TRBD1. V lost 6 bases, J lost 0 bases, and 5 bases stayed unmatched. The CDR3 runs 15 residues. Germline V lookup: CDR1 MDHEN, CDR2 SYDVKM.

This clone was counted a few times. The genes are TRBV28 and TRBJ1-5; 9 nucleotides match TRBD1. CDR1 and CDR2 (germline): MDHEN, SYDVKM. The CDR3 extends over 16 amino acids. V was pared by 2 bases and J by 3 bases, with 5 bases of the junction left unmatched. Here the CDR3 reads CASSLGGQGINQPQHF. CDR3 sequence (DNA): TGTGCCAGCAGTTTAGGGGGACAGGGAATCAATCAGCCCCAGCATTTT. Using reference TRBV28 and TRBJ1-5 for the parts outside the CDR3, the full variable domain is DVKVTQSSRYLVKRTGEKVFLECVQDMDHENMFWYRQDPGLGLRLIYFSYDVKMKEKGDIPEGYSVSREKKERFSLILESASTNQTSMYLCASSLGGQGINQPQHFGDGTRLSIL.

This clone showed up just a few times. The CDR3 spells CSARRQIEAFF. In DNA, the CDR3 is TGCAGTGCCCGACGACAGATTGAAGCTTTCTTT. The chain has TRBV20-1 and TRBJ1-1; possible D gene TRBD1, 5 bases. Germline loops: CDR1 DFQATT, CDR2 SNEGSKA (reference sequence). V was cut by 6 bases and J by 7 bases, with 12 bases left in between. The CDR3 length is 11 residues.

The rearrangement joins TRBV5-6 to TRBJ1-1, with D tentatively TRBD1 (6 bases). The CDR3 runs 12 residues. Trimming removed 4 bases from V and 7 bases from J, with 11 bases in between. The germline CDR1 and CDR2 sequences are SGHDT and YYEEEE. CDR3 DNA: TGTGCCAGCAGCCCAGGGGATCTTGAAGCTTTCTTT. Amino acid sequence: CASSPGDLEAFF.

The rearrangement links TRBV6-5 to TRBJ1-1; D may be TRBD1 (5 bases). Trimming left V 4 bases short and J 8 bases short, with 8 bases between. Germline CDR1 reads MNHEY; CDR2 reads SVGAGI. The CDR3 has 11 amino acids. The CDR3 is CASSSSGEAFF. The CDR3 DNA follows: TGTGCCAGCAGTTCTTCAGGGGAAGCTTTCTTT.

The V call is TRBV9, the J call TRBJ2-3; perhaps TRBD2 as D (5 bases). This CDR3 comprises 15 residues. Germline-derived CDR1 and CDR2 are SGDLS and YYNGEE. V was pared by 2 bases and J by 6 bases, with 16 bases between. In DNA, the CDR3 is TGTGCCAGCAGCGTTGGCGGCCGGACTGGGGATACGCAGTATTTT. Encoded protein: CASSVGGRTGDTQYF.

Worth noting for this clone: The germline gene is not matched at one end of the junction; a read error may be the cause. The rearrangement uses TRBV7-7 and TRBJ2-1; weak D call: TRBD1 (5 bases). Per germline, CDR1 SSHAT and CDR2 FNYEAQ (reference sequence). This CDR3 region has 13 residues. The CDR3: CASSLSGLDEQFF. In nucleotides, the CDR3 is TGTGCTAGCAGCTTATCAGGGTTAGATGAGCAGTTCTTC.

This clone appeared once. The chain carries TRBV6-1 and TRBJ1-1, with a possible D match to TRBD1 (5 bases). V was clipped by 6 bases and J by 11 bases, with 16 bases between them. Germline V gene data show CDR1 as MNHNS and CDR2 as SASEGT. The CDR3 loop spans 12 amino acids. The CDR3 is CASRSDSLRAFF. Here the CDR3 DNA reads TGTGCCAGCAGGTCCGACAGCCTGAGGGCTTTCTTT.

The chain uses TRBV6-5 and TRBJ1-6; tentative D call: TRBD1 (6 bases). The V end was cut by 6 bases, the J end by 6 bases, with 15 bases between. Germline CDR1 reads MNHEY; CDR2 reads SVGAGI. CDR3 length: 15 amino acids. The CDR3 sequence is CASRPLQGSNSPLHF. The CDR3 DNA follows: TGTGCCAGCAGACCTCTACAGGGTTCTAATTCACCCCTCCACTTT.

The CDR3 sequence is CASSLLSGADTQYF. DNA of the CDR3: TGCGCCAGCAGCTTGCTTAGCGGGGCAGATACGCAGTATTTT. The gene calls are TRBV5-1 and TRBJ2-3; 8 positions match TRBD2. V lost 1 base and J lost 4; bases outside the gene matches: 2. This CDR3 is built from 14 residues. The germline V gene encodes CDR1 SGHRS and CDR2 YFSETQ.

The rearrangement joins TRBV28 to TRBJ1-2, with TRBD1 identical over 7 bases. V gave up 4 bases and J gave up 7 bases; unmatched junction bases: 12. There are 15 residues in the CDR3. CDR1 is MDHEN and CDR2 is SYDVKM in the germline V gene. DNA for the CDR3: TGTGCCAGCAGTTCCCTAACGACAGGGATCGGTGGCTACACCTTC. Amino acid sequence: CASSSLTTGIGGYTF.

The CDR3, as DNA: TGTGCCAGCAGCTTAGGCGGACAGCCCCAGCATTTT. Encoded protein: CASSLGGQPQHF. This chain uses TRBV11-2 with TRBJ1-5; the D is unclear. The V and J ends lost 1 base and 7 bases respectively, with 5 bases between them. The CDR3 consists of 12 residues. CDR1 is SGHAT, CDR2 FQNNGV, per germline.

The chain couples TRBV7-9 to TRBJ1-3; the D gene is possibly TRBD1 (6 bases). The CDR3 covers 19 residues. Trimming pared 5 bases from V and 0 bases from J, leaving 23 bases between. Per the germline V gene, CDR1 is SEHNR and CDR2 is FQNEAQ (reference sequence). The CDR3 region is CASSPGGGHAGYSGNTIYF. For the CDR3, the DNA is TGTGCCAGCAGCCCTGGGGGCGGCCACGCGGGTTACTCTGGAAACACCATATATTTT.

CDR3 region: CASSGHGNLNYGYTF. CDR3 DNA sequence: TGTGCCAGCAGTGGACACGGAAACTTAAACTATGGCTACACCTTC. V gene TRBV6-5 combines with J gene TRBJ1-2; D is possibly TRBD1 (5 bases). Germline-derived CDR1 and CDR2 are MNHEY and SVGAGI. This CDR3 is built from 15 residues. The V and J ends lost 5 bases and 2 bases respectively, with 15 bases between them.

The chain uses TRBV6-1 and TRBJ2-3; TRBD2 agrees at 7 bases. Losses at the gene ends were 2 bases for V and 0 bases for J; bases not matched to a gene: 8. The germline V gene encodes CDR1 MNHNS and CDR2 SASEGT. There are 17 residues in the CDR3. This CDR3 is CASSELGAGTSTDTQYF. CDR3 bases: TGTGCCAGCAGTGAATTAGGAGCGGGAACTAGCACAGATACGCAGTATTTT.

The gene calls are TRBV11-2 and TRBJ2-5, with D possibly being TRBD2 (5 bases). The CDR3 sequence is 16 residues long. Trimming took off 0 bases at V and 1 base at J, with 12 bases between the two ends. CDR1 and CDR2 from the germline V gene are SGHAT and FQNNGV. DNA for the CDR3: TGTGCCAGCAGCTTAGAGTTGCGGGCGGCCCAAGAGACCCAGTACTTC. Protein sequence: CASSLELRAAQETQYF.

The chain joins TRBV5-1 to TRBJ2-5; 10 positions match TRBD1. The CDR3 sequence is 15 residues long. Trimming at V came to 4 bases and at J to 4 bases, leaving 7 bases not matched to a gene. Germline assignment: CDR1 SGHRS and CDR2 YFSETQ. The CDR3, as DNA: TGCGCCAGCAGCCCGGGGACAGGGGTGGTAGAGACCCAGTACTTC. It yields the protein CASSPGTGVVETQYF.